The source of this T cell receptor (beta chain) is a study of blood T cell repertoires in COVID-19. Overall study: Some COVID-19 samples were acute and others convalescent; all came from the United States, Italy and Spain.

CDR3 length equals 14 residues. CDR1 is SGHRS and CDR2 is YFSETQ in the germline V gene. After removal of 0 bases from V and 10 bases from J, the junction contained 9 bases not matched to a gene. Clones were read by immunoSEQ multiplex PCR, and TCRdb kept only the in-frame ones, dropping some. The profile shows around 190,000 clones, about 80% of them singletons. Source material: peripheral blood. The genes are TRBV5-1 and TRBJ1-1; 7 bases align to TRBD1. The sequence came from a woman aged 60 to 75 with COVID-19, enrolled during active disease. In nucleotides, the CDR3 is TGCGCCAGCAGCTTGGGTACGTCAGGGGGTAGAGCTTTCTTT. Translation gives CASSLGTSGGRAFF.